A selection of T cell receptor beta chains follows, all from one sample in a study of patients and donors after allogeneic stem cell transplantation. TCRdb re-called the RT-PCR reads through MiXCR, storing one row per CDR3 protein. The table has some 960,000 distinct CDR3 sequences, 15% to 20% seen once. Sequencing was carried out using blood, either unsorted or a sorted T cell fraction (not recorded which). These receptors all come from a human donor who was either an allogeneic HSCT recipient or a stem cell or donor lymphocyte infusion donor (not recorded which). It is not recorded whose cells these are; they may come from a transplant donor. CDR3s include the opening cysteine and the closing phenylalanine or tryptophan. The order of the fields is D gene, clone size, V gene, J gene, CDR3 protein, CDR3 DNA. A D gene is named only where the DNA matches it firmly. Expanded clones are given a class, and other clones once, few, many or no size at all.

d_gene: .
abundance: few
v_gene: TRBV10-3
j_gene: TRBJ1-6
CDR3aa: CAISEDRYSPLHF
CDR3nt: TGTGCCATCAGTGAGGACAGGTATTCACCCCTCCACTTT

d_gene: .
abundance: few
v_gene: TRBV6-2/TRBV6-3
j_gene: TRBJ1-1
CDR3aa: CASSYKLSSGAFF
CDR3nt: TGTGCCAGCAGTTACAAGCTCTCCAGTGGAGCTTTCTTT

d_gene: .
abundance: .
v_gene: TRBV30
j_gene: TRBJ2-3
CDR3aa: CAWSSTVRILTTDTQYF
CDR3nt: TGTGCCTGGAGTAGTACCGTTAGGATTCTGACCACAGATACGCAGTATTTT

d_gene: .
abundance: .
v_gene: TRBV15
j_gene: TRBJ2-7
CDR3aa: CATSRETGGGYEQYF
CDR3nt: TGTGCCACCAGCAGAGAGACAGGCGGTGGATACGAGCAGTACTTC

d_gene: TRBD1
abundance: .
v_gene: TRBV24-1
j_gene: TRBJ1-1
CDR3aa: CATSVRGGTEAFF
CDR3nt: TGTGCCACCAGTGTCAGGGGGGGAACTGAAGCTTTCTTT

d_gene: .
abundance: .
v_gene: TRBV2
j_gene: TRBJ2-7
CDR3aa: CASSEVLGTPYEQYF
CDR3nt: TGTGCCAGCAGTGAAGTATTAGGGACCCCCTACGAGCAGTACTTC

d_gene: .
abundance: .
v_gene: TRBV7-2
j_gene: TRBJ2-2
CDR3aa: CASSFVGGPTGELFF
CDR3nt: TGTGCCAGCAGCTTCGTGGGGGGGCCGACCGGGGAGCTGTTTTTT

d_gene: .
abundance: many
v_gene: TRBV6-1
j_gene: TRBJ1-5
CDR3aa: CASSQEGVGNQPQHF
CDR3nt: TGTGCCAGCAGTCAAGAGGGGGTAGGGAACCAGCCCCAGCATTTT

d_gene: .
abundance: few
v_gene: TRBV20-1
j_gene: TRBJ2-6
CDR3aa: CSASNRELAGANVLTF
CDR3nt: TGCAGTGCTTCCAACAGGGAATTGGCTGGGGCCAACGTCCTGACTTTC

d_gene: TRBD2
abundance: few
v_gene: TRBV5-5
j_gene: TRBJ2-7
CDR3aa: CASSPGGGDYEQYF
CDR3nt: TGTGCCAGCAGCCCCGGGGGGGGAGACTACGAGCAGTACTTC

d_gene: .
abundance: .
v_gene: TRBV6-2/TRBV6-3
j_gene: TRBJ1-1
CDR3aa: CASCLPSGLNTEAFF
CDR3nt: TGTGCCAGCTGCCTCCCGTCGGGACTGAACACTGAAGCTTTCTTT

d_gene: TRBD2
abundance: .
v_gene: TRBV5-1
j_gene: TRBJ2-1
CDR3aa: CASSSDGAQRGSEQFF
CDR3nt: TGCGCCAGCAGCTCGGACGGGGCCCAGCGGGGGTCTGAGCAGTTCTTC

d_gene: .
abundance: .
v_gene: TRBV6-5
j_gene: TRBJ1-3
CDR3aa: CASSYGWQSGNTIYF
CDR3nt: TGTGCCAGCAGTTACGGTTGGCAGTCCGGAAACACCATATATTTT

d_gene: .
abundance: .
v_gene: TRBV7-9
j_gene: TRBJ1-1
CDR3aa: CASSLAQTANTEAFF
CDR3nt: TGTGCCAGCAGCTTAGCGCAGACAGCGAACACTGAAGCTTTCTTT

d_gene: .
abundance: .
v_gene: TRBV12-3/TRBV12-4
j_gene: TRBJ1-1
CDR3aa: CASSLNRALGTEAFF
CDR3nt: TGTGCCAGCAGTTTAAACCGGGCCCTGGGCACTGAAGCTTTCTTT

d_gene: .
abundance: few
v_gene: TRBV12-3/TRBV12-4
j_gene: TRBJ2-7
CDR3aa: CASRGTGWSEQYF
CDR3nt: TGTGCCAGCAGAGGGACCGGCTGGAGCGAGCAGTACTTC

d_gene: .
abundance: few
v_gene: TRBV7-2
j_gene: TRBJ1-3
CDR3aa: CASSPAGRPGNTIYF
CDR3nt: TGTGCCAGCAGCCCAGCGGGAAGGCCCGGAAACACCATATATTTT

d_gene: .
abundance: few
v_gene: TRBV12-3/TRBV12-4
j_gene: TRBJ1-5
CDR3aa: CASSLNLPNQPQHF
CDR3nt: TGTGCCAGCAGCCTAAATTTACCAAATCAGCCCCAGCATTTT

d_gene: TRBD1
abundance: few
v_gene: TRBV20-1
j_gene: TRBJ1-1
CDR3aa: CSARLPDRGLRDTEAFF
CDR3nt: TGCAGTGCTAGATTACCGGACAGGGGGCTTCGGGACACTGAAGCTTTCTTT

d_gene: .
abundance: .
v_gene: TRBV14
j_gene: TRBJ2-3
CDR3aa: CASSQKMTATDTQYF
CDR3nt: TGTGCCAGCAGCCAAAAAATGACCGCCACAGATACGCAGTATTTT

d_gene: .
abundance: .
v_gene: TRBV7-3
j_gene: TRBJ2-7
CDR3aa: CASSLGRSGRGGEQYF
CDR3nt: TGTGCCAGCAGCTTAGGGAGATCGGGACGGGGCGGCGAGCAGTACTTC

d_gene: TRBD2
abundance: .
v_gene: TRBV6-5
j_gene: TRBJ2-5
CDR3aa: CASSYASGIRAQYF
CDR3nt: TGTGCCAGCAGTTACGCTAGCGGGATAAGGGCCCAGTACTTC

d_gene: TRBD2
abundance: .
v_gene: TRBV3-1
j_gene: TRBJ2-1
CDR3aa: CASSLSGGANEQFF
CDR3nt: TGTGCCAGCAGCCTTAGCGGGGGGGCGAATGAGCAGTTCTTC

d_gene: .
abundance: few
v_gene: TRBV5-6
j_gene: TRBJ1-5
CDR3aa: CASSLAQGGGQPQHF
CDR3nt: TGTGCCAGCAGCTTGGCTCAGGGCGGGGGTCAGCCCCAGCATTTT

d_gene: .
abundance: few
v_gene: TRBV5-1
j_gene: TRBJ2-1
CDR3aa: CASAGEVKNEQFF
CDR3nt: TGCGCCAGCGCGGGTGAGGTGAAGAATGAGCAGTTCTTC

d_gene: TRBD1
abundance: .
v_gene: TRBV11-2
j_gene: TRBJ2-6
CDR3aa: CASSLGVTGAFGANVLTF
CDR3nt: TGTGCCAGCAGCTTAGGGGTGACAGGGGCGTTCGGGGCCAACGTCCTGACTTTC

d_gene: .
abundance: .
v_gene: TRBV30
j_gene: TRBJ1-1
CDR3aa: CAWSTGSRNTEAFF
CDR3nt: TGTGCCTGGAGTACAGGGTCCCGGAACACTGAAGCTTTCTTT

d_gene: .
abundance: .
v_gene: TRBV5-1
j_gene: TRBJ2-7
CDR3aa: CASSLALSDRTYEQYF
CDR3nt: TGCGCCAGCAGCTTGGCCCTCTCAGATCGAACCTACGAGCAGTACTTC

d_gene: .
abundance: .
v_gene: TRBV13
j_gene: TRBJ2-1
CDR3aa: CASSPRLDGNEQFF
CDR3nt: TGTGCCAGCAGCCCTAGACTAGATGGCAATGAGCAGTTCTTC

d_gene: .
abundance: .
v_gene: TRBV12-3/TRBV12-4
j_gene: TRBJ1-1
CDR3aa: CASSQVEAFF
CDR3nt: TGTGCCAGCAGCCAAGTCGAAGCTTTCTTT

d_gene: .
abundance: few
v_gene: TRBV27
j_gene: TRBJ2-1
CDR3aa: CASRSSGLWPRNEQFF
CDR3nt: TGTGCCAGCAGGTCCTCAGGGCTTTGGCCCAGGAATGAGCAGTTCTTC

d_gene: .
abundance: .
v_gene: TRBV5-6
j_gene: TRBJ2-3
CDR3aa: CASSLASGTSGSSDTQYF
CDR3nt: TGTGCCAGCAGCTTGGCTTCGGGGACAAGCGGGTCATCAGATACGCAGTATTTT

d_gene: .
abundance: .
v_gene: TRBV4-2
j_gene: TRBJ2-1
CDR3aa: CASSQVSGSSYNEQFF
CDR3nt: TGTGCCAGCAGCCAAGTATCCGGAAGCTCCTACAATGAGCAGTTCTTC

d_gene: TRBD1
abundance: .
v_gene: TRBV2
j_gene: TRBJ1-5
CDR3aa: CASRRTDRDSNQPQHF
CDR3nt: TGTGCCAGCAGGAGGACTGACAGGGATAGCAATCAGCCCCAGCATTTT

d_gene: .
abundance: .
v_gene: TRBV27
j_gene: TRBJ2-3
CDR3aa: CASSLKGYRTDTQYF
CDR3nt: TGTGCCAGCAGTTTAAAAGGGTATCGCACAGATACGCAGTATTTT

d_gene: TRBD2
abundance: .
v_gene: TRBV10-3
j_gene: TRBJ2-3
CDR3aa: CAISGASGGTDTQYF
CDR3nt: TGTGCCATCAGTGGGGCTAGCGGGGGCACAGATACGCAGTATTTT

d_gene: .
abundance: many
v_gene: TRBV10-3
j_gene: TRBJ1-1
CDR3aa: CAISESQQKNTEAFF
CDR3nt: TGTGCCATCAGTGAGTCTCAACAAAAGAACACTGAAGCTTTCTTT

d_gene: .
abundance: many
v_gene: TRBV4-3
j_gene: TRBJ2-3
CDR3aa: CASSQDWGDTQYF
CDR3nt: TGCGCCAGCAGCCAAGATTGGGGAGATACGCAGTATTTT

d_gene: TRBD1
abundance: few
v_gene: TRBV5-1
j_gene: TRBJ2-1
CDR3aa: CASSSGGRDEQFF
CDR3nt: TGCGCCAGCAGCTCAGGGGGCAGGGATGAGCAGTTCTTC

d_gene: .
abundance: few
v_gene: TRBV6-5
j_gene: TRBJ1-2
CDR3aa: CASSYSSGPRGGYTF
CDR3nt: TGTGCCAGCAGTTACAGTTCAGGGCCCCGGGGTGGCTACACCTTC

d_gene: TRBD1
abundance: few
v_gene: TRBV5-1
j_gene: TRBJ2-2
CDR3aa: CASSLARDRRTRLNTGELFF
CDR3nt: TGCGCCAGCAGCTTGGCCCGGGACAGGAGAACCAGACTTAACACCGGGGAGCTGTTTTTT

d_gene: .
abundance: .
v_gene: TRBV6-6
j_gene: TRBJ1-1
CDR3aa: CATERDKNTEAFF
CDR3nt: TGTGCCACCGAGAGGGACAAGAACACTGAAGCTTTCTTT

d_gene: TRBD1
abundance: .
v_gene: TRBV12-5
j_gene: TRBJ1-4
CDR3aa: CASGLTLLTGYDEKLFF
CDR3nt: TGTGCTAGTGGTTTAACCCTCCTGACAGGGTACGATGAAAAACTGTTTTTT

d_gene: .
abundance: few
v_gene: TRBV20-1
j_gene: TRBJ2-7
CDR3aa: CSAGGGVSSEQYF
CDR3nt: TGCAGTGCAGGGGGGGGGGTTTCCTCCGAGCAGTACTTC

d_gene: TRBD1
abundance: few
v_gene: TRBV12-3/TRBV12-4
j_gene: TRBJ1-4
CDR3aa: CASSYDRGIPFF
CDR3nt: TGTGCCAGCAGTTACGACAGGGGCATCCCGTTTTTT

d_gene: .
abundance: .
v_gene: TRBV6-1
j_gene: TRBJ2-7
CDR3aa: CAVRPTRSEQYF
CDR3nt: TGTGCCGTCCGTCCCACTAGATCCGAGCAGTACTTC

d_gene: .
abundance: few
v_gene: TRBV12-3/TRBV12-4
j_gene: TRBJ2-2
CDR3aa: CASTPRGGDTGELFF
CDR3nt: TGTGCCAGCACCCCTAGGGGGGGCGACACCGGGGAGCTGTTTTTT